A single T cell receptor beta chain is shown here with its context. No antigen is known for it. The PCR employed 60 Vbeta primers together with 13 Jbeta primers. Per the study methods: Later work found around 85 million unique TCR beta chains, with roughly 11 million shared. Assay used: immunoSEQ multiplex PCR; TCRdb lists only in-frame clones, some missing. The V and J calls and clone size were taken over from that table, and D and trimming were inferred from the DNA. The profile covers 95,000 to 150,000 clones, with around 74% appearing a single time and 25% to 35% taken by the ten largest. This sample is drawn from a study of cytomegalovirus exposure and HLA in healthy donors. Across the whole study: Most genotyped donors, 81% of around 370, had Caucasian-associated genetic ancestry. Study-level results: In a later analysis, at a false discovery rate of 0.05, 16,951 TCR beta sequences were associated with HLA alleles.

This CDR3 comprises 16 residues. Trimming at V came to 5 bases and at J to 1 base, leaving 10 bases not matched to a gene. Germline assignment: CDR1 SGHTA and CDR2 FQGNSA. The sequencing input was PBMCs. The clonotype was recovered from a man aged 55 to 70 in good health and CMV-seropositive. The rearrangement joins TRBV7-2 to TRBJ1-2; 7 positions match TRBD1. The CDR3 nucleotides read TGTGCCAGCAGCACCGGGACAGCGCGTCATAACTATGGCTACACCTTC. Amino acid sequence: CASSTGTARHNYGYTF.